The T cell receptor (beta chain) under discussion was sequenced for a study of shared clonotypes between healthy human individuals. The study, taken as a whole, reports: Clonotypes shared by all four sorted-subset donors had higher generation probabilities than non-shared clonotypes. Roughly 5.3% of naive CD4 clonotypes were common to a few donors.

Naive CD8 cells lacked CD45RO, underwent positive selection for CCR7 and left out terminally differentiated effector memory CD45RA+ cells. V dropped 6 bases and J dropped 10; count of bases not matched to a gene: 19. Germline V gene lookup returns CDR1 MNHEY and CDR2 SMNVEV (reference sequence). There are 18 residues in the CDR3. The repertoire was sequenced with immunoSEQ multiplex PCR; TCRdb's copy has only in-frame clones and lacks some. The data show fewer than 850,000 clones, 95% to 97% seen once. A note on this clone: Its antigen is unidentified.

The chain combines TRBV27 with TRBJ2-1; 12 nucleotides align to TRBD2. The TCR comes from a man aged 25 to 45 in good health. Sequencing input: naive CD8+ T cells sorted from blood. The CDR3 sequence: CASSQGLAGPPSGSEQFF. In nucleotides, the CDR3 is TGTGCCAGCAGCCAAGGACTAGCGGGACCCCCGTCTGGAAGCGAGCAGTTCTTC.